This TCR beta chain was captured by sequencing in a study of T cells after posttransplantation cyclophosphamide. Method: immunoSEQ multiplex PCR; TCRdb's copy keeps in-frame clones and lacks some. The table lists 40,000 to 55,000 clones, with no singletons. The CDR3 extends over 16 amino acids. Germline V gene lookup returns CDR1 MRHNA and CDR2 SNTAGT. Unmatched junction bases numbered 10, after V lost 6 bases and J lost 10 bases. This clone was counted at least ten times. Sequencing was carried out using PBMCs. This sequence joins TRBV6-4 and TRBJ2-1; 15 bases line up with TRBD2. The sequence was obtained from a man in his forties or fifties in good health, CMV-negative, and a related stem cell transplant donor. The CDR3 bases are TGTGCCAGCAGCTTTACCCCGGGACTAGCGGGAGGAGAGCAGTTCTTC. It encodes CASSFTPGLAGGEQFF.